This T cell receptor beta chain originates from a study of blood T cell repertoires in COVID-19. The wider study: The cDNA or gDNA used as material had been derived from T cells, B-cell-depleted T cells, or PBMCs.

Libraries were prepared by immunoSEQ multiplex PCR; TCRdb keeps only in-frame clonotypes and omits some of them. The table lists about 130,000 clones, 75% to 90% of them singletons. The CDR3 loop spans 15 amino acids. Trimming pared 1 base from V and 7 bases from J, leaving 14 bases between. Germline loops: CDR1 SGHAT, CDR2 FQNNGV. The chain employs TRBV11-2 and TRBJ1-5; D is undetermined. The sequence was collected from a man aged 50 to 59 who had recovered from COVID-19. What was sequenced was PBMCs or T cells enriched from blood (not recorded which). In nucleotides, the CDR3 is TGTGCCAGCAGCTTAGGGTTGGAGGGTCGACAGCCCCAGCATTTT. It is translated as CASSLGLEGRQPQHF.